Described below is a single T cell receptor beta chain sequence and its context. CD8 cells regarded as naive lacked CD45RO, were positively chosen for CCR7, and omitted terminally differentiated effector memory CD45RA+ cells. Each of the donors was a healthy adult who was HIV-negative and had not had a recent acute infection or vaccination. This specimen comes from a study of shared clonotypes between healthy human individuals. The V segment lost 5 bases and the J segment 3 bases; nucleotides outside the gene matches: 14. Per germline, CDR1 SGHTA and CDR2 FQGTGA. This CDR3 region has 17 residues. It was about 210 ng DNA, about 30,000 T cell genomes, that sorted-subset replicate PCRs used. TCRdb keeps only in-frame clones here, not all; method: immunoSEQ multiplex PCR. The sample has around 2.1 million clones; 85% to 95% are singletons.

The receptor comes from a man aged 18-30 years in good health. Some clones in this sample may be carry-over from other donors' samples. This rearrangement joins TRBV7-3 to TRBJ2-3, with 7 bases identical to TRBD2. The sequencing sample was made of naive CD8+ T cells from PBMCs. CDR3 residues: CASSMGLWAGATDTQYF. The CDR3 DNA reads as TGTGCCAGCAGCATGGGCCTCTGGGCGGGAGCAACAGATACGCAGTATTTT.